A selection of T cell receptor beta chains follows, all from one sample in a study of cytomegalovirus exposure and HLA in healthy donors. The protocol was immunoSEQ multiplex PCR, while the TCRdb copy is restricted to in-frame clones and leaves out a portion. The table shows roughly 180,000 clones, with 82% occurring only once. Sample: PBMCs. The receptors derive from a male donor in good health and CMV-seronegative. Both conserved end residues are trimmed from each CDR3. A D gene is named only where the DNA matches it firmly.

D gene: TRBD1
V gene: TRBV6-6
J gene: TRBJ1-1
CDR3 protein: ASSYRTGVNTEAF

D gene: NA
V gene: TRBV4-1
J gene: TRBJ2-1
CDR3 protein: ASATPRGKGEQF

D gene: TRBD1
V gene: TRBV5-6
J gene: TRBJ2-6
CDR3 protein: ASSLGTVLSGANVLT

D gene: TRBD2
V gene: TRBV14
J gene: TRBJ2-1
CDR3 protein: ASSYTSGQNYNEQF

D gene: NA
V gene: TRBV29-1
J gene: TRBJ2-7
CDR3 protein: SVVGQGLEQY

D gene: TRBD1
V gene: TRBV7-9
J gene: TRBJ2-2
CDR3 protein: SSSFPTGGIGELF

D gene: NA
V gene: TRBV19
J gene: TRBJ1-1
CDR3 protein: ASSIGGPNTEAF

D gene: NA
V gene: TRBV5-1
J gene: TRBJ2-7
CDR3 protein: ASSLGQSSYEQY

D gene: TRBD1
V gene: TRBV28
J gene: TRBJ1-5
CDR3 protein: ATRQGINQPQH

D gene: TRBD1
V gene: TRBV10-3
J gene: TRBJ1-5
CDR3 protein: AISPQGDQPQH

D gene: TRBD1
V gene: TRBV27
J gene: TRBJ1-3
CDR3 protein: ASSLSGQAPLTIY

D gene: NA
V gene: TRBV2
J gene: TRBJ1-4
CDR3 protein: ASSEAGGISGEKLF

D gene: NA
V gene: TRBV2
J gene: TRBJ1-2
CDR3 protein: ARKDSEANYGYT

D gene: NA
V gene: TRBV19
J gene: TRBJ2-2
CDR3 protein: ASNRDTGELF

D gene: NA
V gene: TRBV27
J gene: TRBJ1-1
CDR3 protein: ASLRLTRGFNTEAF

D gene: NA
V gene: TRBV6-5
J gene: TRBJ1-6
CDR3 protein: ASSVIDSPLH

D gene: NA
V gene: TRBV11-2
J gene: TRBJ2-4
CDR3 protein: ASSPIQQQNIQY

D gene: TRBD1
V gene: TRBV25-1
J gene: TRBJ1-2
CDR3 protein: ASSSSGGLVNYGYT

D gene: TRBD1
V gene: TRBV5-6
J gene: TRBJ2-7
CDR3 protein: ASSLASWQGALYEQY

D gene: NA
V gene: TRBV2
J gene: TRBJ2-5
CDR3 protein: ASSEQGGGRQETQY

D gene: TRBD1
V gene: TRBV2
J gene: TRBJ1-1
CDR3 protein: ASRERDSKNTEAF

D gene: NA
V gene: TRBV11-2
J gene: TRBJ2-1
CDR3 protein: ASSLDAGYYNEQF

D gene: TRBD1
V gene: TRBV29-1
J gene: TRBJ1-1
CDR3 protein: SARDSTPNTEAF

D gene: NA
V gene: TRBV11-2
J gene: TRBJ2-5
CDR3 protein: ASSRTSTTETQY

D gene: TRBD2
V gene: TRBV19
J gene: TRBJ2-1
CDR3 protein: ASSPDLREGYNEQF

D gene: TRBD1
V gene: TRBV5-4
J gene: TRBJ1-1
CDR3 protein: ASSLMTGVEAF

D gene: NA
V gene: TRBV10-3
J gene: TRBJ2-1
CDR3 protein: AITTGLHNEQF

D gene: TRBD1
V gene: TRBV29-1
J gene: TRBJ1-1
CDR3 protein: SVDRVGTEAF

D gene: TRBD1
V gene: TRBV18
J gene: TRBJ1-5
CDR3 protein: ASSPTPGQGNQPQH

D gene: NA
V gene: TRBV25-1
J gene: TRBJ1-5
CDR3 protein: ASSPPGWGNQPQH

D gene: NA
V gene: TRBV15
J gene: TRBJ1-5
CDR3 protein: ATSSSGGGGGQPQH

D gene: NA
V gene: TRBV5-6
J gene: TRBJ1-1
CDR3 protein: ASSLGAGTEAF

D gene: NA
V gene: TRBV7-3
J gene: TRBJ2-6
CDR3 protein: ASSLSSGANVLT